These T cell receptor beta chains were read from a single sample in a study of cytomegalovirus exposure and HLA in healthy donors. The table came from immunoSEQ multiplex PCR; TCRdb's copy has only in-frame clones and leaves some out. The data show around 120,000 clones, with 74% seen just once and about 2.8% held by the top ten. Sequencing was done on a sample of PBMCs. All receptors derive from a man aged 45-60 years in good health and CMV-seropositive. CDR3s include the opening cysteine and the closing phenylalanine or tryptophan. Each record gives: V gene, D gene, J gene, clone size, CDR3 DNA, CDR3 protein. D genes are given only for firm matches. Clone size is not always given. Where it is, it says once, few, many or a class for expanded clones.

V gene: TRBV4-1
D gene: NA
J gene: TRBJ2-7
clone size: once
CDR3 DNA: TGCGCCAGCAGCCCCTATCCACTCTGGAGCGGCTCCTACGAGCAGTACTTC
CDR3 protein: CASSPYPLWSGSYEQYF

V gene: TRBV5-4
D gene: TRBD1
J gene: TRBJ2-5
clone size: NA
CDR3 DNA: TGTGCCAGCAGCTCCTCTAGGACAGGCCAAGAGACCCAGTACTTC
CDR3 protein: CASSSSRTGQETQYF

V gene: TRBV2
D gene: TRBD1
J gene: TRBJ1-1
clone size: NA
CDR3 DNA: TGTGCCAGTAGGACAGGGAGAGGCCTCGCGATGAACACTGAAGCTTTCTTT
CDR3 protein: CASRTGRGLAMNTEAFF

V gene: TRBV11-2
D gene: TRBD2
J gene: TRBJ2-5
clone size: NA
CDR3 DNA: TGTGCCAGCACCCTCACGAGCGGGACTGGCCGAGAGACCCAGTACTTC
CDR3 protein: CASTLTSGTGRETQYF

V gene: TRBV5-1
D gene: NA
J gene: TRBJ2-6
clone size: NA
CDR3 DNA: TGCGCCAGCAGCTCCAATACTGGGGCCAACGGCCTGACTTTC
CDR3 protein: CASSSNTGANGLTF

V gene: TRBV6-5
D gene: NA
J gene: TRBJ1-1
clone size: NA
CDR3 DNA: TGTGCCAGCTTTAGGGGGGGAACTGAAGCTTTCTTT
CDR3 protein: CASFRGGTEAFF

V gene: TRBV11-1
D gene: NA
J gene: TRBJ1-1
clone size: NA
CDR3 DNA: TGTGCCAGCAGCTTAGGAGCTGAGCGGGGGCACACTGAAGCTTTCTTT
CDR3 protein: CASSLGAERGHTEAFF

V gene: TRBV21-1
D gene: NA
J gene: TRBJ2-3
clone size: NA
CDR3 DNA: TGTGCCAGCAGCAAGATCCGGGACAGGGGCACAGATACGCAGTATTTT
CDR3 protein: CASSKIRDRGTDTQYF

V gene: TRBV5-1
D gene: NA
J gene: TRBJ2-1
clone size: NA
CDR3 DNA: TGCGCCAGCAGCTTGGCCGGGGAGTACAATGAGCAGTTCTTC
CDR3 protein: CASSLAGEYNEQFF

V gene: TRBV18
D gene: NA
J gene: TRBJ2-7
clone size: NA
CDR3 DNA: TGTGCCAGCTCACTCGGTAGCTACGAGCAGTACTTC
CDR3 protein: CASSLGSYEQYF

V gene: TRBV10-3
D gene: NA
J gene: TRBJ2-6
clone size: few
CDR3 DNA: TGTGCCATCAGTGAGTCTGGACACTCTGGGGCCAACGTCCTGACTTTC
CDR3 protein: CAISESGHSGANVLTF

V gene: TRBV11-2
D gene: NA
J gene: TRBJ2-1
clone size: NA
CDR3 DNA: TGTGCCAGCAGCTCGACTAGCTACAATGAGCAGTTCTTC
CDR3 protein: CASSSTSYNEQFF

V gene: TRBV4-1
D gene: TRBD1
J gene: TRBJ2-1
clone size: NA
CDR3 DNA: TGCGCCAGCAGGCTCGACCCGGGACAGCTATACAATGAGCAGTTCTTC
CDR3 protein: CASRLDPGQLYNEQFF

V gene: TRBV28
D gene: NA
J gene: TRBJ2-1
clone size: NA
CDR3 DNA: TGTGCCAGCAGTTTATACCAACAGGGCAATGAGCAGTTCTTC
CDR3 protein: CASSLYQQGNEQFF

V gene: TRBV18
D gene: TRBD1
J gene: TRBJ1-5
clone size: NA
CDR3 DNA: TGTGCCAGCTCACCAGTCAGGGGGGATCAGCCCCAGCATTTT
CDR3 protein: CASSPVRGDQPQHF

V gene: TRBV21-1
D gene: NA
J gene: TRBJ1-1
clone size: NA
CDR3 DNA: TGTGCCAGCAGCAAAGGGGAAGGGGGGAACACTGAAGCTTTCTTT
CDR3 protein: CASSKGEGGNTEAFF

V gene: TRBV4-2
D gene: NA
J gene: TRBJ2-5
clone size: NA
CDR3 DNA: TGTGCCAGCAGCCAGGGGGGCCAAGAGACCCAGTACTTC
CDR3 protein: CASSQGGQETQYF

V gene: TRBV27
D gene: NA
J gene: TRBJ1-2
clone size: NA
CDR3 DNA: TGTGCCAGCAGTCCCGGGGGTGGGGGAAGCTATGGCTACACCTTC
CDR3 protein: CASSPGGGGSYGYTF

V gene: TRBV6-6
D gene: NA
J gene: TRBJ1-6
clone size: NA
CDR3 DNA: TGTGCCAGCAGTTACTCCAGGGGTAGTTCACCCCTCCACTTT
CDR3 protein: CASSYSRGSSPLHF

V gene: TRBV6-1
D gene: NA
J gene: TRBJ2-7
clone size: few
CDR3 DNA: TGTGCCAGCAGTGAAGCGCCTGGCAGCTCCTACGAGCAGTACTTC
CDR3 protein: CASSEAPGSSYEQYF

V gene: TRBV4-1
D gene: TRBD2
J gene: TRBJ2-5
clone size: NA
CDR3 DNA: TGCGCCAGCAGCCGGAGGATCCCGGGACTAGGACTAGGAGAGACCCAGTACTTC
CDR3 protein: CASSRRIPGLGLGETQYF

V gene: TRBV4-1
D gene: NA
J gene: TRBJ2-3
clone size: NA
CDR3 DNA: TGCGCCAGCAGCCCTACCGATACGCAGTATTTT
CDR3 protein: CASSPTDTQYF

V gene: TRBV7-9
D gene: NA
J gene: TRBJ2-3
clone size: once
CDR3 DNA: TGTGCCAGCAGCGGAAATAGACACGAAAGCACAGATACGCAGTATTTT
CDR3 protein: CASSGNRHESTDTQYF

V gene: TRBV6-1
D gene: TRBD1
J gene: TRBJ2-7
clone size: NA
CDR3 DNA: TGTGCCGGGGGGACAGGATCATACGAGCAGTACTTC
CDR3 protein: CAGGTGSYEQYF

V gene: TRBV12-2
D gene: NA
J gene: TRBJ1-2
clone size: NA
CDR3 DNA: TGTGCAAGTCGCCGGGTCCTTACCCCGGGGAGCTACACCTTC
CDR3 protein: CASRRVLTPGSYTF

V gene: TRBV2
D gene: NA
J gene: TRBJ1-2
clone size: once
CDR3 DNA: TGTGCCAGCAGGTACCAAAAGGGGTTCTATGGCTACACCTTC
CDR3 protein: CASRYQKGFYGYTF

V gene: TRBV19
D gene: TRBD2
J gene: TRBJ2-3
clone size: NA
CDR3 DNA: TGTGCCAGTAGTAAGGCTAGCGGCGCAGATACGCAGTATTTT
CDR3 protein: CASSKASGADTQYF

V gene: TRBV19
D gene: TRBD1
J gene: TRBJ1-4
clone size: few
CDR3 DNA: TGTGCCAGTAGTGGGAGGACAGGCCTCCCGACTAATGAAAAACTGTTTTTT
CDR3 protein: CASSGRTGLPTNEKLFF

V gene: TRBV5-1
D gene: TRBD1
J gene: TRBJ1-1
clone size: NA
CDR3 DNA: TGCGCCAGCAGCCCGGACAGGGAAGAGCCTGAAGCTTTCTTT
CDR3 protein: CASSPDREEPEAFF

V gene: TRBV6-5
D gene: NA
J gene: TRBJ1-2
clone size: NA
CDR3 DNA: TGTGCCAGCAGTCCCGGGTCCAGGGGCCGAGGTGGCTACACCTTC
CDR3 protein: CASSPGSRGRGGYTF

V gene: TRBV19
D gene: NA
J gene: TRBJ2-1
clone size: NA
CDR3 DNA: TGTGCCAGTAGTATTCGGGGGGCCGGGGACTCCTACAATGAGCAGTTCTTC
CDR3 protein: CASSIRGAGDSYNEQFF

V gene: TRBV5-1
D gene: NA
J gene: TRBJ1-1
clone size: NA
CDR3 DNA: TGCGCCAGCAGCTTGCGACTGCGGGACACTGAAGCTTTCTTT
CDR3 protein: CASSLRLRDTEAFF

V gene: TRBV4-1
D gene: TRBD2
J gene: TRBJ2-3
clone size: NA
CDR3 DNA: TGCGCCAGCAGCCCGACTAGCGGGGGCCTTAATACGCAGTATTTT
CDR3 protein: CASSPTSGGLNTQYF

V gene: TRBV5-1
D gene: NA
J gene: TRBJ1-2
clone size: NA
CDR3 DNA: TGCGCCAGCAGCTTAATTCGGTTCACCTATGGCTACACCTTC
CDR3 protein: CASSLIRFTYGYTF

V gene: TRBV5-5
D gene: TRBD1
J gene: TRBJ2-7
clone size: few
CDR3 DNA: TGTGCCAGCAGCTTCGATCAGGACAGGGCGGCCGAGCAGTACTTC
CDR3 protein: CASSFDQDRAAEQYF

V gene: TRBV11-2
D gene: NA
J gene: TRBJ2-3
clone size: NA
CDR3 DNA: TGTGCCAGCAGTCCCCAGCGCCACCGCACAGATACGCAGTATTTT
CDR3 protein: CASSPQRHRTDTQYF

V gene: TRBV11-2
D gene: TRBD1
J gene: TRBJ2-5
clone size: few
CDR3 DNA: TGTGCCAGCAGCCCGACAGGGGACAGGGGAGAGACCCAGTACTTC
CDR3 protein: CASSPTGDRGETQYF

V gene: TRBV19
D gene: TRBD1
J gene: TRBJ2-2
clone size: NA
CDR3 DNA: TGTGCCAGTAGTACGGACCAAGGGACAGGGCCCTACACCGGGGAGCTGTTTTTT
CDR3 protein: CASSTDQGTGPYTGELFF

V gene: TRBV2
D gene: TRBD1
J gene: TRBJ2-1
clone size: NA
CDR3 DNA: TGTGCCAGCAGTGAGGGCAGTGGCAGGGGGTTCAATGAGCAGTTCTTC
CDR3 protein: CASSEGSGRGFNEQFF

V gene: TRBV7-6
D gene: TRBD2
J gene: TRBJ2-3
clone size: NA
CDR3 DNA: TGTGCCAGCAGCCGGGGGGTGGGGGAGCCCACAGATACGCAGTATTTT
CDR3 protein: CASSRGVGEPTDTQYF

V gene: TRBV5-6
D gene: TRBD2
J gene: TRBJ2-2
clone size: NA
CDR3 DNA: TGTGCCAGCAGCCCCGGGACTATATACACCGGGGAGCTGTTTTTT
CDR3 protein: CASSPGTIYTGELFF

V gene: TRBV4-1
D gene: NA
J gene: TRBJ2-3
clone size: NA
CDR3 DNA: TGCGCCAGCAGCCAAGGACCAGCGATGGATACGCAGTATTTT
CDR3 protein: CASSQGPAMDTQYF

V gene: TRBV5-5
D gene: NA
J gene: TRBJ1-5
clone size: NA
CDR3 DNA: TGTGCCAGCAGCTTGGACCACAGGGTCGGCAATCAGCCCCAGCATTTT
CDR3 protein: CASSLDHRVGNQPQHF

V gene: TRBV19
D gene: TRBD2
J gene: TRBJ2-1
clone size: NA
CDR3 DNA: TGTGCCAGTTTGAGGAGCGGGGGTACGAGCTCCTACAATGAGCAGTTCTTC
CDR3 protein: CASLRSGGTSSYNEQFF

V gene: TRBV27
D gene: NA
J gene: TRBJ2-2
clone size: NA
CDR3 DNA: TGTGCCAGCAGTGCCCTGGCGGGACGGAACACCGGGGAGCTGTTTTTT
CDR3 protein: CASSALAGRNTGELFF